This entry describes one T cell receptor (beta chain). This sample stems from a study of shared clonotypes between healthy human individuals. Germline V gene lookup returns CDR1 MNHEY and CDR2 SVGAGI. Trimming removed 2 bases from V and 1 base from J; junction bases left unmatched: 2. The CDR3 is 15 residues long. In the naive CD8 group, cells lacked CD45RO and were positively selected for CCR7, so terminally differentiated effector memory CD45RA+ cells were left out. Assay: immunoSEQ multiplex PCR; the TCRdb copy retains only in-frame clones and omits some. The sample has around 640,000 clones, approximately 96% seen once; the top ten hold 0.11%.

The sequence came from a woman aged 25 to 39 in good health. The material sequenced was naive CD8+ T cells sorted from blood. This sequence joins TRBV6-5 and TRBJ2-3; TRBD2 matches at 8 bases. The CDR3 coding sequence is TGTGCCAGCAGTTACACGGGAGGGCGCACAGATACGCAGTATTTT. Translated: CASSYTGGRTDTQYF.